This T cell receptor beta chain stems from a study of T cell responses to AZD1222 COVID-19 vaccine. As for the study in general: Combined were second doses at about 4 or about 12 weeks.

Study conclusions and caveats: Repertoires were obtained solely post-peak T cell response. At baseline, just a handful of AZD1222 recipients tested seropositive. Donors were mostly white British, more females; clonal diversity possibly underestimated.

The CDR3 totals 14 residues. Germline CDR1 SEHNR, CDR2 FQNEAQ (reference sequence). Trimming took 6 bases from V and 0 from J, leaving 11 bases between them. To note about this clone: What it binds is not known.

Profiling relied on immunoSEQ multiplex PCR, and the TCRdb table lists in-frame clones only, not all of them. The repertoire holds some 130,000 clones, with more than 75% as singletons. The chain combines TRBV7-9 with TRBJ1-1, with D possibly matching TRBD1 (5 bases). This receptor was taken from an adult in good health. Sequenced material: peripheral blood, taken on day 0 of AZD1222 vaccination. This CDR3 is CASRPGLMNTEAFF. Here the CDR3 DNA reads TGTGCCAGCAGACCAGGGCTGATGAACACTGAAGCTTTCTTT.